This T cell receptor (beta chain) derives from a study of shared clonotypes between healthy human individuals (dated by TCRdb to 2018 to 2021). At the level of the whole study: The cohort included three men and two women between 18 and 49 years of age. For each donor, three plates each were used for CD4 naive and CD4 memory, two plates were used for CD8 naive, and one plate was used for CD8 memory. The study deeply sequenced blood TCR repertoires of about 5 healthy adults to estimate repertoire size and the extent of clonotype sharing between individuals. Different laboratories and diverse techniques were used to prepare libraries and sequence TCR repertoires, to increase sequencing depth and limit assay-specific biases. Between about 0.8 and 9 billion PBMCs per donor were obtained by leukapheresis.

Donors were healthy HIV-negative adults with no recently reported acute infections or vaccinations. Every donor was a Caucasian adult living in Nashville, Tennessee, USA. CD4+ T cells were enriched by magnetic negative selection, after which naive cells were positively selected on CD45RA and the negative fraction was taken as the memory subset. Blood was collected by leukapheresis, and PBMCs were isolated by Ficoll-Histopaque density gradient centrifugation and then cryopreserved in liquid nitrogen vapor phase. Analytical flow cytometry was used to check the purity and quantity of every magnetically sorted T cell population. Genomic DNA was isolated from every sorted fraction and measured by UV absorbance on a Nanodrop 2000c. TCR CDR3 regions were amplified from genomic DNA by multiplex PCR using the deep immunoSEQ assay. Extracted genomic DNA from each cell subset was spread evenly across all wells of several immunoSEQ 96-well plates, with each plate serving as a replicate. For sorted subsets, about 220 ng of genomic DNA, equivalent to 25,000 to 35,000 T cell genomes, went into each replicate PCR. Purified libraries were quantified with a Qubit 3.0 fluorometer, sized on a Bioanalyzer 2100, and re-quantified with the KAPA Library Quantification kit. A separate single-read 150-cycle Illumina NextSeq 550 flow cell was used to sequence each immunoSEQ 96-well plate. In the authors' own workflow: Because only junctional sequences without quality scores were contained in the immunoSEQ output, filtering matching that applied to full-length reads could not be performed. Sequences were annotated with PyIR, a Python wrapper for IgBLAST v1.9, using IMGT germline references to assign V/J genes and CDR3. Reads with weak V/J assignments (E-value above 1e-6), missing CDR3, stop codons, out-of-frame junctions, or ambiguous translated residues were removed. V3J clonotypes were defined as sequences sharing the same inferred V gene, J gene, and CDR3 amino acid sequence. Percentage overlap between repertoires was computed as shared unique clonotypes divided by the size of the smaller repertoire. RTK rarefaction, the Chao1 estimator, and Recon v2.1 estimates of unobserved clonotypes were used to assess repertoire richness. OLGA was used to compute generation probabilities for all TCRbeta clonotypes that the gDNA method yielded from a few donors. The immuneACCESS repertoire file appears here via TCRdb, limited to in-frame rearrangements. These files lack a portion of the clones; in checked studies, under half of the deficit traces to unresolved V genes, and the cause of the others is not known. For V, J and clone size, that table is used; D and trimming come from the DNA. The sample has around 2.5 million clones on record, roughly 93% of them singletons. The biggest ten clones account for about 0.39% of the sample.

In the case of this clone: Its specific antigen is unknown. No much larger clone is present one base from it, and per-base qualities are unavailable.

CDR1 and CDR2 were assigned from the germline V gene as SGHRS and YFSETQ. V gives up 1 base and J gives up 0 bases, and the segment between their germline ends measures 11 bases. Measured from the cysteine to the phenylalanine, the CDR3 is 15 residues long. Only CDR3 DNA remains: 45 bases, in frame from the first base. Results the study describes overall, beyond this receptor: Naive subsets generally had larger estimated clonotype richness than memory subsets did. The genetic and exposure-history diversity represented was limited by the small number of donors. Clonotypes shared by all four sorted-subset donors showed higher generation probabilities than non-shared clonotypes. Based on pairwise subsampling, the degree of clonotype sharing among donors was expected to be affected by sequencing depth. Only blood was sampled, and tissue TCR repertoires likely differ from those in blood. When a few donors were compared, the shared fraction of clonotypes was 5% to 6.5% for naive CD4, about 4% for naive CD8, 2% to 2.5% for memory CD4, and about 0.36% for memory CD8. Even with the large sequencing depth, rarefaction of the sorted-subset datasets indicated that sequencing was incomplete.

The sequence came from a man younger than 35 in good health. Some clones in this sample may be carry-over from other donors' samples. Recombination connected TRBV5-1 to TRBJ2-7; no confident D gene assignment can be made. Sequenced sample: naive CD4+ T cells from PBMCs. The meaning of the sample's cell subset or site label: CD45RA+ positively selected. CDR3 protein: CASSLSAQSSYEQYF. The DNA is as follows: TGCGCCAGCAGCTTGTCGGCCCAAAGCTCCTACGAGCAGTACTTC.